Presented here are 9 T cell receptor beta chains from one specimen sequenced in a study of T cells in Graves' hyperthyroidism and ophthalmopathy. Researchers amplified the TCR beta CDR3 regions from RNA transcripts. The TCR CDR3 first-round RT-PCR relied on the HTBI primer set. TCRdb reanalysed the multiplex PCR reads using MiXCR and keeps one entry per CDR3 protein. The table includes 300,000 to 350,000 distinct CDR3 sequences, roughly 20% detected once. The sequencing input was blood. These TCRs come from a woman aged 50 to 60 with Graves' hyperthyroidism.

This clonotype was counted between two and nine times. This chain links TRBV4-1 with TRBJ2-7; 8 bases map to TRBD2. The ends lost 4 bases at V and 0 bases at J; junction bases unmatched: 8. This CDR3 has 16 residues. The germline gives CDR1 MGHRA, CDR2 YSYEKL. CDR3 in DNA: TGCGCCAGCAGCCCACGGACTAGCACAGACTCCTACGAGCAGTACTTC. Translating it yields CASSPRTSTDSYEQYF.

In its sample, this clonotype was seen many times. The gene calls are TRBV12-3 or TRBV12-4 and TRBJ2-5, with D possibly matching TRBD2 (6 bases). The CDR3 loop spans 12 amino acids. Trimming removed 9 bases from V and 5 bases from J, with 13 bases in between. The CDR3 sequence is CARGGLAETQYF. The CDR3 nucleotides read TGTGCCAGGGGAGGACTGGCGGAGACCCAGTACTTC.

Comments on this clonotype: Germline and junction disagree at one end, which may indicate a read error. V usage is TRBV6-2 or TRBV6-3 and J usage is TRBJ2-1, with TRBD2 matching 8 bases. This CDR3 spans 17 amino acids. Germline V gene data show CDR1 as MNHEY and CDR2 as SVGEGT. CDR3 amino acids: CASSSPGSSGTYNERFF. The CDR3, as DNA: TGTGCCAGCAGTTCCCCCGGGAGTAGCGGGACTTACAATGAGCGGTTCTTC.

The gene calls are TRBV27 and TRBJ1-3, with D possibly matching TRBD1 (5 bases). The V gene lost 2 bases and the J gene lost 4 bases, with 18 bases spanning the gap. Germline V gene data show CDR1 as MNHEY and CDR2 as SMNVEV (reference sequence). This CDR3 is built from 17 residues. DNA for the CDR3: TGTGCCAGCAGTTTACGGGGGGTTTGGGGTTCAGGAAACACCATATATTTT. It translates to CASSLRGVWGSGNTIYF.

In DNA form, the CDR3 reads TGTGCCAGCGGCGGGGGGGCGGAAGGCTACACCTTC. This codes for CASGGGAEGYTF. This chain links TRBV6-1 with TRBJ1-2, with a weak D call TRBD1 (6 bases). Trimming left V 8 bases short and J 8 bases short, with 15 bases between. This CDR3 comprises 12 residues. Germline V gene data show CDR1 as MNHNS and CDR2 as SASEGT.

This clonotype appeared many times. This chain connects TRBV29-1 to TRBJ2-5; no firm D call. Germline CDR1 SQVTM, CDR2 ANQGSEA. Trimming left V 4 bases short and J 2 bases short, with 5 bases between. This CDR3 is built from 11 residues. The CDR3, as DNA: TGCAGCGTTGTAGTGCAAGAGACCCAGTACTTC. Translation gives CSVVVQETQYF.

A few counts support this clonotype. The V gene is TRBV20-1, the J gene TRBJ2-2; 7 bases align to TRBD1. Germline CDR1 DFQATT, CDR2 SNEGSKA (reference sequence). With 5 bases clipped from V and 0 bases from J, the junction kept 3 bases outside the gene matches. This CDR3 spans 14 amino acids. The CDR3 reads CSAPQGANTGELFF. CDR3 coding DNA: TGCAGTGCTCCCCAGGGGGCGAACACCGGGGAGCTGTTTTTT.

CDR3 in DNA: TGTGCCAGCCGGACGGGGGCGGACACCGGGGAGCTGTTTTTT. It encodes CASRTGADTGELFF. The J gene is TRBJ2-2, the V gene TRBV6-2 or TRBV6-3; D is possibly TRBD1 or TRBD2 (6 bases each). Germline CDR1 and CDR2: MNHEY and SVGEGT. This CDR3 region has 14 residues. With 8 bases removed from V and 3 bases from J, the gap between germline ends came to 13 bases.

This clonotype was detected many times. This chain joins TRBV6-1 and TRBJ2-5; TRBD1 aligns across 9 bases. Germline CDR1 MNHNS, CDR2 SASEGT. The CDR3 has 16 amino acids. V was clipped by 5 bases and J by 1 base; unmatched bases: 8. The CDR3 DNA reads TGTGCCAGCAGTTCGGACAGGGGATGGGGCCAAGAGACCCAGTACTTC. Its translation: CASSSDRGWGQETQYF.